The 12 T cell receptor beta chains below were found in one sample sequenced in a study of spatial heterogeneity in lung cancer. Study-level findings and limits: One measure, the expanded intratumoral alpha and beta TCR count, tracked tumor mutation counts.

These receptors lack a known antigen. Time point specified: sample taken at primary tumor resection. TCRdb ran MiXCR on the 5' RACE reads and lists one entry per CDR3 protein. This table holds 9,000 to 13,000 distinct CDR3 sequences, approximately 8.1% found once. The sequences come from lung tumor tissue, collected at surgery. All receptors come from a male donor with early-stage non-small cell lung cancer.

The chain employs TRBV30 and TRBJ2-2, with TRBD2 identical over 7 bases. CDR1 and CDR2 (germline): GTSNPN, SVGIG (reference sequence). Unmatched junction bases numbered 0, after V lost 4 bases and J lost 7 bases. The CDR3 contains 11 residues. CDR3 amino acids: CAWTGGGELFF. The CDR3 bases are TGTGCCTGGACGGGAGGCGGGGAGCTGTTTTTT. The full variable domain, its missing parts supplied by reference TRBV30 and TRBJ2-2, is SQTIHQWPATLVQPVGSPLSLECTVEGTSNPNLYWYRQAAGRGLQLLFYSVGIGQISSEVPQNLSASRPQDRQFILSSKKLLLSDSGFYLCAWTGGGELFFGEGSRLTVL.

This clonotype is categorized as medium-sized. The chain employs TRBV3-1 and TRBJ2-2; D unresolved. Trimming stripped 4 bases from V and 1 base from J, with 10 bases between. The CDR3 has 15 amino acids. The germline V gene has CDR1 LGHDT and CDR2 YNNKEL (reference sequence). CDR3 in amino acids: CASSPVSRNTGELFF. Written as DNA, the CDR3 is TGTGCCAGCAGCCCTGTTAGTCGGAACACCGGGGAGCTGTTTTTT.

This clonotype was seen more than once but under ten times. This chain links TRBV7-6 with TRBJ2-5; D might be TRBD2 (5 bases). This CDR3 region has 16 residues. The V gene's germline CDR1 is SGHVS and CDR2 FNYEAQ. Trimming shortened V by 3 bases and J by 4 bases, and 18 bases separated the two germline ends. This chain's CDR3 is CASSFLAGLGSETQYF. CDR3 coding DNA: TGTGCCAGCAGCTTTCTTGCGGGCCTAGGGTCAGAGACCCAGTACTTC.

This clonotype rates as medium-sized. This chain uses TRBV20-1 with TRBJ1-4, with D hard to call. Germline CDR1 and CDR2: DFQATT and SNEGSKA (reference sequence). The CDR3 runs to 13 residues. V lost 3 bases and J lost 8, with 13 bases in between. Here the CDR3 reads CSARGPLGEKLFF. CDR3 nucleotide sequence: TGCAGTGCTAGGGGTCCCTTGGGGGAAAAACTGTTTTTT.

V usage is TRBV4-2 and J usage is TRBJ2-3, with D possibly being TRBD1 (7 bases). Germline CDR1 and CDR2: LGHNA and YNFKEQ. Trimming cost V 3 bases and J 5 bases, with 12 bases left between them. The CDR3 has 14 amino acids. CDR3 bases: TGTGCCAGCAGCCATGGACAGGAGGGAGATACGCAGTATTTT. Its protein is CASSHGQEGDTQYF.

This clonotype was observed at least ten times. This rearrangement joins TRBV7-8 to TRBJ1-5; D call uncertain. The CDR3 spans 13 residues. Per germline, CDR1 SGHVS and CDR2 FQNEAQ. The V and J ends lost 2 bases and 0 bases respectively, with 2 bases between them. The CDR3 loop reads CASSLTSNQPQHF. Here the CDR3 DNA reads TGTGCCAGCAGCTTAACTAGCAATCAGCCCCAGCATTTT.

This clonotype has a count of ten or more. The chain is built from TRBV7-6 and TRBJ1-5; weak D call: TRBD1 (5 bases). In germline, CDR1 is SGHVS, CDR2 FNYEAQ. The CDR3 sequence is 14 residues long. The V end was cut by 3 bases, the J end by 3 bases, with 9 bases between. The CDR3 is CASSFGGANQPQHF. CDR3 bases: TGTGCCAGCAGCTTTGGGGGTGCCAATCAGCCCCAGCATTTT. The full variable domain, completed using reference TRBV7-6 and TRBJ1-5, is GAGVSQSPRYKVTKRGQDVALRCDPISGHVSLYWYRQALGQGPEFLTYFNYEAQQDKSGLPNDRFSAERPEGSISTLTIQRTEQRDSAMYRCASSFGGANQPQHFGDGTRLSIL.

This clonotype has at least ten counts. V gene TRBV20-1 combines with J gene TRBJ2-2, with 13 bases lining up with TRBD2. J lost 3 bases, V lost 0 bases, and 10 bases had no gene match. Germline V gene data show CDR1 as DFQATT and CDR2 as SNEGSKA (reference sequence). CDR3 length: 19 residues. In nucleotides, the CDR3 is TGCAGTGCTAGAGATGATCCAGGACTAGCGGGAGAGGACACCGGGGAGCTGTTTTTT. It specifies CSARDDPGLAGEDTGELFF.

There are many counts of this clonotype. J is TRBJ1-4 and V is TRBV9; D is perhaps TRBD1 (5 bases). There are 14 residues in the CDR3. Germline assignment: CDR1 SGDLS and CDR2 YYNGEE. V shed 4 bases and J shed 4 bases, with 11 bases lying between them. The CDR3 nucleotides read TGTGCCAGCAGCCCAGCAGGGATTAATGAAAAACTGTTTTTT. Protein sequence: CASSPAGINEKLFF.

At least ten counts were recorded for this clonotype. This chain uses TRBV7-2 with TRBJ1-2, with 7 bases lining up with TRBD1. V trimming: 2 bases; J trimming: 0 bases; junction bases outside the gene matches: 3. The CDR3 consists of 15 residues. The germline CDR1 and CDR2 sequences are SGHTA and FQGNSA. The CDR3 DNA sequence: TGTGCCAGCAGCTTATTGACAGGGCCTAACTATGGCTACACCTTC. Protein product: CASSLLTGPNYGYTF.

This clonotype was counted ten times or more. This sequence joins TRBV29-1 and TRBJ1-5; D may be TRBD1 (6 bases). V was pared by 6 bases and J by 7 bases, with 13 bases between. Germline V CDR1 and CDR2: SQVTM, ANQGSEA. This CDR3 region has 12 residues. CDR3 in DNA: TGCAGCGTGTCCAACGGGGGCCAGCCCCAGCATTTT. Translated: CSVSNGGQPQHF.

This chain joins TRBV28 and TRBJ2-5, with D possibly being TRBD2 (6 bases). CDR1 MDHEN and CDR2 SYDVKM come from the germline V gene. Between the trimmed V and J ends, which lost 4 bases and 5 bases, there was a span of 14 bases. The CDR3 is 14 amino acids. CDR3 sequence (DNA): TGTGCCAGCAGTTCGGGGGAAGTAGGGGAGACCCAGTACTTC. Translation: CASSSGEVGETQYF. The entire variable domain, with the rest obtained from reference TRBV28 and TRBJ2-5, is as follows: DVKVTQSSRYLVKRTGEKVFLECVQDMDHENMFWYRQDPGLGLRLIYFSYDVKMKEKGDIPEGYSVSREKKERFSLILESASTNQTSMYLCASSSGEVGETQYFGPGTRLLVL.